The next 6 T cell receptor beta chains were all read from a single sample in a study of cytomegalovirus exposure and HLA in healthy donors (dated by TCRdb to the late 2010s). Library preparation employed the immunoSEQ multiplex PCR assay. A mixture of 60 forward primers for TCR Vbeta segments and 13 reverse primers for TCR Jbeta segments was used in the multiplex PCR. Here the immuneACCESS table is served through TCRdb, limited to in-frame sequences with V and J called. Missing clones are a known gap in these copies; in checked studies unresolved V genes cover under half, and the rest lacks a known reason. The sample yields under 200,000 clones; 77% were counted once. Of the sample, more than 3% is held by the ten largest clones. Sequences were obtained from PBMCs. These TCRs come from a man aged 30 to 45 in good health and CMV-seropositive.

This chain joins TRBV5-6 and TRBJ1-2, with 10 positions matching TRBD1. This CDR3 contains 14 residues. The V gene's germline CDR1 is SGHDT and CDR2 YYEEEE. V lost 4 bases and J lost 4; bases outside the gene matches: 4. The CDR3 DNA follows: TGTGCCAGCAGCCCGGGACAGGGGATCTATGGCTACACCTTC. Its translation is CASSPGQGIYGYTF.

This clone was observed a single time. Additional DNA sequences in this sample encode the identical CDR3. This rearrangement joins TRBV28 to TRBJ1-6; no firm D call. V dropped 3 bases and J dropped 5 bases, with 11 bases sitting between them. Germline lookup yields CDR1 MDHEN and CDR2 SYDVKM. This CDR3 contains 15 residues. Here the CDR3 DNA reads TGTGCCAGCAGTTTCACCAGGACTAATAATTCACCCCTCCACTTT. This translates into CASSFTRTNNSPLHF.

The V call is TRBV27, the J call TRBJ2-7, with D tentatively TRBD1 (6 bases). Deletions cut 5 bases from V and 4 bases from J, with 15 bases between. This CDR3 is 14 amino acids long. Germline V CDR1 and CDR2: MNHEY, SMNVEV (reference sequence). The CDR3 DNA reads TGTGCCAGCAGTCCCCTGGTGAGGGGGTACGAGCAGTACTTC. Protein: CASSPLVRGYEQYF.

The chain links TRBV6-4 to TRBJ2-3, with 8 nucleotides matching TRBD2. Germline V gene sequence: CDR1 MRHNA, CDR2 SNTAGT. The ends lost 2 bases at V and 2 bases at J; junction bases unmatched: 6. CDR3 length: 16 residues. DNA for the CDR3: TGTGCCAGCAGTGACCTGGCGGGGGGCGCCACAGATACGCAGTATTTT. Translation: CASSDLAGGATDTQYF.

This clone appeared once. J is TRBJ2-3 and V is TRBV7-9; TRBD1 aligns across 7 bases. Germline-derived CDR1 and CDR2 are SEHNR and FQNEAQ (reference sequence). J was trimmed by 2 bases and V by 4 bases; bases with no gene match: 3. The CDR3 sequence is 14 residues long. CDR3 coding DNA: TGTGCCAGCAGCTCCGGGACAGCCACAGATACGCAGTATTTT. Residues: CASSSGTATDTQYF.

This clone was detected a few times. This chain connects TRBV29-1 to TRBJ1-2; no clear D. The V and J ends lost 5 bases and 3 bases respectively, with 22 bases between them. The germline CDR1 and CDR2 sequences are SQVTM and ANQGSEA. The length of the CDR3 is 16 residues. For the CDR3, the DNA is TGCAGCGTTTGGGCCTCGCGCAACCGCCCCTACTATGGCTACACCTTC. Translation: CSVWASRNRPYYGYTF. Full variable domain (outside the CDR3, taken from reference TRBV29-1 and TRBJ1-2): SAVISQKPSRDICQRGTSLTIQCQVDSQVTMMFWYRQQPGQSLTLIATANQGSEATYESGFVIDKFPISRPNLTFSTLTVSNMSPEDSSIYLCSVWASRNRPYYGYTFGSGTRLTVV.